The source of this T cell receptor beta chain is a study of blood T cell repertoires in COVID-19. Study-wide background: The samples span acute and convalescent COVID-19 from the United States, Italy and Spain. Sources were T cells, B-cell-depleted T cells, or PBMCs; the material itself was cDNA or gDNA.

In the original analysis: Amplification with reference gene primers provided the estimates of nucleated cell counts. Assay: immunoSEQ multiplex PCR; the TCRdb copy retains only in-frame clones and omits some. D and trimming were read from the DNA, whereas the V and J calls and clone size are those reported in that table. The sample yields over 300,000 clones, 70% to 90% seen once. The sequenced sample was peripheral blood. This TCR was sampled from a man between 18 and 29 years old who had recovered from COVID-19.

CDR3 loop: CASSLSANSGNTIYF. The CDR3 region has the DNA TGTGCCAGCAGTTTATCGGCCAACTCTGGAAACACCATATATTTT. J is TRBJ1-3 and V is TRBV27; unclear D gene. From germline, CDR1 is MNHEY and CDR2 SMNVEV (reference sequence). V was shortened by 0 bases and J by 0 bases, with 6 bases between the two germline ends. The CDR3 runs 15 residues.